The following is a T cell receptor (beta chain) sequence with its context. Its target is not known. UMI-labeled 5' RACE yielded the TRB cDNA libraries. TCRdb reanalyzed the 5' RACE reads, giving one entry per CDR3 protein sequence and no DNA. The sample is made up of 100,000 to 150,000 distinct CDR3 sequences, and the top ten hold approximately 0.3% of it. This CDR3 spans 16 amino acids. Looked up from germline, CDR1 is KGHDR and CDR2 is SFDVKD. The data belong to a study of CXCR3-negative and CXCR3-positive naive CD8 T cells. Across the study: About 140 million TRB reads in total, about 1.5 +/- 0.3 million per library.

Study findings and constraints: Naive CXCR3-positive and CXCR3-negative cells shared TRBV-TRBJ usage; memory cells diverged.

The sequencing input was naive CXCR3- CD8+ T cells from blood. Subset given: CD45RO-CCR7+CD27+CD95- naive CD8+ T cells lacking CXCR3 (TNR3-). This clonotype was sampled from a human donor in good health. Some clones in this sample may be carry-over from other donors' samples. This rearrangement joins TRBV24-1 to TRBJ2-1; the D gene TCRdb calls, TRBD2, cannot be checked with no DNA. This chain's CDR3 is CAARLAGESGHNEQFF.